These 27 T cell receptor beta chains originate from one sample sequenced in a study of T cells in Graves' hyperthyroidism and ophthalmopathy. TCR beta CDR3 sequences were amplified from RNA transcripts. The study used the HTBI primer set for a first-round RT-PCR of the TCR CDR3. MiXCR was run by TCRdb on the multiplex PCR reads, yielding one entry per CDR3 protein. Of 550,000 to 600,000 distinct CDR3 sequences detected, 46% appear once; the ten largest clones hold 15% to 20%. The sequenced sample consisted of peripheral blood or thyroid tissue (not recorded which). The receptors shown here come from an adult woman with Graves' disease, either hyperthyroidism or ophthalmopathy (not recorded which).

J is TRBJ2-7 and V is TRBV7-8; 10 bases fit TRBD1. V dropped 3 bases and J dropped 4; count of bases not matched to a gene: 6. CDR3 length: 15 amino acids. The germline CDR1 and CDR2 sequences are SGHVS and FQNEAQ. The CDR3 sequence: CASSLDDRGPYEQYF. The CDR3 DNA reads as TGTGCCAGCAGCTTGGACGACAGGGGGCCATACGAGCAGTACTTC.

The chain carries TRBV9 and TRBJ2-5, with TRBD2 matching over 12 bases. The CDR3 is made up of 15 amino acids. Germline V gene lookup returns CDR1 SGDLS and CDR2 YYNGEE. The junction had 6 bases not matched to a gene; V was cut back by 5 bases and J by 4 bases. The CDR3 nucleotides are TGTGCCAGCAGTTTCCTAGCGGGAGGGGGAGAGACCCAGTACTTC. Residues: CASSFLAGGGETQYF.

The chain is built from TRBV7-9 and TRBJ1-2, with D uncertain. The CDR3 is made up of 14 amino acids. The germline V gene encodes CDR1 SEHNR and CDR2 FQNEAQ (reference sequence). Trimming took off 11 bases at V and 4 bases at J, with 20 bases between the two ends. The CDR3 sequence: CAGTSDSITYGYTF. DNA for the CDR3: TGTGCCGGCACTTCGGATTCAATTACCTATGGCTACACCTTC.

This chain uses TRBV7-2 with TRBJ1-1; 9 bases are a match to TRBD1. V lost 6 bases to trimming and J lost 1 base; unmatched junction nucleotides: 12. Germline V gives CDR1 SGHTA, CDR2 FQGNSA. This CDR3 spans 17 amino acids. The CDR3: CASRRLGTGQSNTEAFF. Here the CDR3 DNA reads TGTGCCAGCAGAAGACTAGGGACAGGGCAGTCGAACACTGAAGCTTTCTTT.

This clonotype came up a few times. CDR3: CASSQPGGSNTGELFF. CDR3 in DNA: TGCGCCAGCAGCCAACCAGGGGGTTCGAACACCGGGGAGCTGTTTTTT. V and J are TRBV4-1 and TRBJ2-2; 7 bases are shared with TRBD1. The V segment lost 2 bases and the J segment 0 bases; nucleotides outside the gene matches: 3. Germline-derived CDR1 and CDR2 are MGHRA and YSYEKL. The CDR3 spans 16 residues.

The rearrangement joins TRBV25-1 to TRBJ2-2, with D perhaps TRBD2 (6 bases). Germline lookup yields CDR1 MGHDK and CDR2 SYGVNS. The V end was cut by 3 bases, the J end by 4 bases, with 18 bases between. The CDR3 has 17 amino acids. The CDR3 sequence is CASSETYGSGFTGELFF. The CDR3 DNA follows: TGTGCCAGCAGTGAGACTTACGGTAGCGGCTTCACCGGGGAGCTGTTTTTT. Using reference TRBV25-1 and TRBJ2-2 for the parts outside the CDR3, the full variable domain is EADIYQTPRYLVIGTGKKITLECSQTMGHDKMYWYQQDPGMELHLIHYSYGVNSTEKGDLSSESTVSRIRTEHFPLTLESARPSHTSQYLCASSETYGSGFTGELFFGEGSRLTVL.

This clonotype was found many times. The chain carries TRBV7-9 and TRBJ2-2; the match to TRBD2 covers 9 bases. The germline V gene has CDR1 SEHNR and CDR2 FQNEAQ (reference sequence). The CDR3 totals 15 residues. The ends lost 8 bases at V and 5 bases at J; junction bases unmatched: 9. The CDR3 DNA sequence: TGTGCCAGCCCGGCAGCGGGAGGTGGGACCGGGGAGCTGTTTTTT. Translated: CASPAAGGGTGELFF. Combining the CDR3 with reference TRBV7-9 and TRBJ2-2 gives the whole variable domain DTGVSQNPRHKITKRGQNVTFRCDPISEHNRLYWYRQTLGQGPEFLTYFQNEAQLEKSRLLSDRFSAERPKGSFSTLEIQRTEQGDSAMYLCASPAAGGGTGELFFGEGSRLTVL.

This clonotype was seen ten or more times. The gene calls are TRBV30 and TRBJ1-1; D unresolved. The germline CDR1 and CDR2 sequences are GTSNPN and SVGIG (reference sequence). With 6 bases removed from V and 0 bases from J, the gap between germline ends came to 8 bases. There are 12 residues in the CDR3. The CDR3 protein is CACSPVNTEAFF. The CDR3 bases are TGTGCCTGTTCGCCCGTGAACACTGAAGCTTTCTTT.

This clonotype was seen at least ten times. The chain couples TRBV19 to TRBJ1-1; TRBD1 might be the D (5 bases). The CDR3 is 13 amino acids. V lost 8 bases to trimming and J lost 4 bases, with 14 bases between them. CDR1 is LNHDA, CDR2 SQIVND, per germline (reference sequence). CDR3: CASSGRMFTEAFF. The DNA for the CDR3 is TGTGCCAGTTCGGGACGGATGTTCACTGAAGCTTTCTTT.

J is TRBJ2-5 and V is TRBV24-1, with no clear D. This CDR3 comprises 13 residues. V lost 2 bases, J lost 3 bases, and 6 bases lay in between. Germline CDR1 and CDR2: KGHDR and SFDVKD. CDR3 loop: CATSDYGEETQYF. The DNA of the CDR3 is TGTGCCACCAGTGATTACGGTGAAGAGACCCAGTACTTC.

The rearrangement uses TRBV2 and TRBJ2-5; tentative D call: TRBD1 (5 bases). The CDR3 length is 17 residues. CDR1 is SNHLY and CDR2 is FYNNEI in the germline V gene. CDR3 sequence: CVSSEVGPLVIGETQYF. DNA of the CDR3: TGTGTCAGTAGTGAAGTGGGGCCCTTGGTGATTGGCGAGACCCAGTACTTC.

Details on this clonotype: Its ends do not fully match the called genes, so a read error is possible. This chain links TRBV4-1 with TRBJ1-5; D unclear. Germline V gene data show CDR1 as MGHRA and CDR2 as YSYEKL. The CDR3 runs to 13 residues. The CDR3 DNA is TGTGCCAGCAGCCGGACTAGCGGGAGTCACGAGCATTTT. Translated, it gives CASSRTSGSHEHF.

The chain has TRBV10-3 and TRBJ2-2; D might be TRBD2 (5 bases). Per germline, CDR1 ENHRY and CDR2 SYGVKD. V dropped 6 bases and J dropped 8 bases, with 7 bases sitting between them. The CDR3 consists of 11 residues. CDR3 nucleotides: TGTGCCATCAGCGGGATGGGGGAGCTGTTTTTT. It specifies CAISGMGELFF.

Only one count was recorded for this clonotype. This chain uses TRBV28 with TRBJ1-1; D is undetermined. Trimming shortened V by 7 bases and J by 12 bases, and 9 bases separated the two germline ends. Germline lookup yields CDR1 MDHEN and CDR2 SYDVKM. This CDR3 region has 9 residues. The CDR3 region is CASTYYPFF. The CDR3 region has the DNA TGTGCCAGCACCTACTATCCTTTCTTT.

The J gene is TRBJ1-6, the V gene TRBV30; perhaps TRBD1 as D (6 bases). The CDR3 consists of 14 residues. The V and J ends lost 2 bases and 8 bases respectively, with 13 bases between them. Germline V gene data show CDR1 as GTSNPN and CDR2 as SVGIG (reference sequence). CDR3 DNA sequence: TGTGCCTGGAGTACGTGGGACAAGTATTCACCCCTCCACTTT. Translation gives CAWSTWDKYSPLHF.

In its sample, this clonotype was seen many times. In DNA, the CDR3 is TGTGCCAGTAGGACGACAGGAGTAAACACTGAAGCTTTCTTT. It specifies CASRTTGVNTEAFF. The genes are TRBV19 and TRBJ1-1, with TRBD1 as a possible D gene (6 bases). The CDR3 spans 14 residues. Germline V gene sequence: CDR1 LNHDA, CDR2 SQIVND (reference sequence). V lost 6 bases and J 2 bases, leaving 13 bases between the germline ends.

The rearrangement links TRBV29-1 to TRBJ2-5, with D possibly matching TRBD1 (5 bases). From germline, CDR1 is SQVTM and CDR2 ANQGSEA. This CDR3 comprises 14 residues. The ends were cut back, 6 bases at V and 2 bases at J, with 16 bases in the middle. The CDR3 region is CSVERVAGQETQYF. The CDR3, as DNA: TGCAGCGTAGAAAGGGTCGCAGGGCAAGAGACCCAGTACTTC. Full variable domain (outside the CDR3, taken from reference TRBV29-1 and TRBJ2-5): SAVISQKPSRDICQRGTSLTIQCQVDSQVTMMFWYRQQPGQSLTLIATANQGSEATYESGFVIDKFPISRPNLTFSTLTVSNMSPEDSSIYLCSVERVAGQETQYFGPGTRLLVL.

This clonotype has ten or more counts. This chain joins TRBV2 and TRBJ1-6; the D gene is possibly TRBD1 (6 bases). Trimming pared 6 bases from V and 7 bases from J, leaving 13 bases between. The CDR3 covers 14 residues. In germline, CDR1 is SNHLY, CDR2 FYNNEI. The CDR3 DNA reads TGTGCCAGCAGCAAGGACAGAAGAAATTCACCCCTCCACTTT. Translated: CASSKDRRNSPLHF.

This chain joins TRBV6-1 and TRBJ2-5; tentatively, D is TRBD2 (6 bases). The CDR3 spans 15 residues. V shed 6 bases and J shed 0 bases, with 14 bases lying between them. The germline gives CDR1 MNHNS, CDR2 SASEGT. The CDR3 DNA sequence: TGTGCCAGCAGACGACTAGGCGGCAACCAAGAGACCCAGTACTTC. Translated, it gives CASRRLGGNQETQYF.

In this sample, this clonotype turned up many times. The rearrangement uses TRBV6-5 and TRBJ2-2; maybe TRBD2 (6 bases). With 2 bases removed from V and 4 bases from J, the gap between germline ends came to 11 bases. Germline assignment: CDR1 MNHEY and CDR2 SVGAGI. The CDR3 loop spans 15 amino acids. This CDR3 reads CASSYGVAATGELFF. The CDR3 coding sequence is TGTGCCAGCAGTTACGGGGTAGCGGCCACCGGGGAGCTGTTTTTT.

V usage is TRBV12-3 or TRBV12-4 and J usage is TRBJ1-6; D is ambiguous. The germline V and J ends were trimmed by 5 bases and 8 bases, with 7 bases remaining between them. The CDR3 runs 12 residues. CDR3 sequence (DNA): TGTGCCAGCAGTCGTGGGGATTCACCCCTCCACTTT. This sequence encodes CASSRGDSPLHF.

Turning to this clonotype: A much larger clone is a single base away; this may be a read error. Because it lacks the conserved phenylalanine or tryptophan at the end, this CDR3 is likely a read error. J is TRBJ1-1 and V is TRBV3-1; D unclear. This CDR3 is 14 amino acids long. Germline CDR1 LGHDT, CDR2 YNNKEL (reference sequence). Trimming took off 1 base at V and 3 bases at J, with 9 bases between the two ends. CDR3 protein: CASSQGVGDTEAFL. The CDR3 DNA sequence: TGTGCCAGCAGCCAAGGAGTCGGGGACACTGAAGCTTTCCTT.

This clonotype has a count of ten or more. The chain couples TRBV11-2 to TRBJ1-1; D perhaps matches TRBD1 (6 bases). This CDR3 region has 16 residues. The germline gives CDR1 SGHAT, CDR2 FQNNGV. V lost 0 bases and J 2 bases, leaving 13 bases between the germline ends. CDR3: CASSLDQGGRNTEAFF. CDR3 nucleotide sequence: TGTGCCAGCAGCTTAGATCAAGGGGGGAGAAACACTGAAGCTTTCTTT.

In its sample, this clonotype was seen many times. The chain recombines TRBV4-1 with TRBJ1-6, with TRBD1 as a possible D gene (6 bases). The germline CDR1 and CDR2 sequences are MGHRA and YSYEKL. There are 18 residues in the CDR3. V gave up 1 base and J gave up 9 bases, with 22 bases separating them. The CDR3 here is CASSQGGGQRPWGSPLHF. In DNA, the CDR3 is TGCGCCAGCAGCCAAGGGGGGGGCCAGCGGCCTTGGGGTTCACCCCTCCACTTT.

This clonotype was picked up a small number of times. The chain joins TRBV7-8 to TRBJ2-1, with unresolved D. Germline V gene sequence: CDR1 SGHVS, CDR2 FQNEAQ. Trimming removed 1 base from V and 2 bases from J, with 9 bases in between. This CDR3 region has 15 residues. Here the CDR3 reads CASSLEPLAYNEQFF. DNA of the CDR3: TGTGCCAGCAGCTTAGAGCCCCTCGCCTACAATGAGCAGTTCTTC.

This clonotype has a count of ten or more. The rearrangement links TRBV7-9 to TRBJ1-5, with D uncertain. Germline CDR1 and CDR2: SEHNR and FQNEAQ (reference sequence). The CDR3 is made up of 14 amino acids. V shed 5 bases and J shed 5 bases, with 13 bases lying between them. The CDR3 bases are TGTGCCAGCAGCCACCTCGGGAGCGATCAGCCCCAGCATTTT. It translates to CASSHLGSDQPQHF.

J is TRBJ1-5 and V is TRBV25-1; TRBD1 matches at 8 bases. The V segment lost 3 bases and the J segment 6 bases; nucleotides outside the gene matches: 7. The CDR3 loop spans 15 amino acids. In germline, CDR1 is MGHDK, CDR2 SYGVNS. This CDR3 reads CASSDRDRFGQPQHF. In nucleotides, the CDR3 is TGTGCCAGCAGTGACCGGGACAGGTTTGGTCAGCCCCAGCATTTT.